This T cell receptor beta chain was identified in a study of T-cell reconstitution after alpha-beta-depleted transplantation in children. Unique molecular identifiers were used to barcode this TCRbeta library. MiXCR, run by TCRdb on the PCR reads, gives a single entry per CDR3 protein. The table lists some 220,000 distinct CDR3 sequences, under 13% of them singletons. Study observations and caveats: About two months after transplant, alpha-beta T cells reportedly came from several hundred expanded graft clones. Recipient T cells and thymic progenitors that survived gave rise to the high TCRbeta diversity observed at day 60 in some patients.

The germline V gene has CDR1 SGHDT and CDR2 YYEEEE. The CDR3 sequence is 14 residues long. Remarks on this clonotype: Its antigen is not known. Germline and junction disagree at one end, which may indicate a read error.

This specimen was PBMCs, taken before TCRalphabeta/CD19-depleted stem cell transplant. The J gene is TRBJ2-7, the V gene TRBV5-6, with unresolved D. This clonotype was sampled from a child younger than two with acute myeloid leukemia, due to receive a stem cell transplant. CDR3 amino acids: CASSPRIESYEQYF. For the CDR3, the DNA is TGTGCCAGCAGCCCCCGCATTGAATCCTACGAACAGTACTTC.